Sequencing of this T cell receptor (beta chain) was carried out in a study of Graves' ophthalmopathy and Graves' hyperthyroidism. Germline V CDR1 and CDR2: SQVTM, ANQGSEA. The CDR3 consists of 17 residues. V gave up 1 base and J gave up 3 bases; unmatched junction bases: 15. Study findings and constraints: Ophthalmopathy progression prediction by the model yielded a sensitivity of 55% to 71% and a specificity of 72.22%. Most thyroid clonotypes with frequency above 0.001 were detected in blood too. In separating ophthalmopathy from stable hyperthyroidism, a 13-signature model achieved less than 90% sensitivity and around 80% specificity.

Details on this clonotype: Its cognate antigen is unknown.

Amplification targeted the TCR beta CDR3 regions, with RNA transcripts as the source material. An initial RT-PCR round employing HTBI primers preceded a second-round multiplex PCR. Via MiXCR, TCRdb re-called the multiplex PCR reads, giving one row per CDR3 protein. The table shows 580,000 or so distinct CDR3 sequences, with 39% occurring only once. This sequence joins TRBV29-1 and TRBJ2-7, with 7 bases matching TRBD2. The sequencing sample was made of peripheral blood or thyroid tissue (not recorded which). The receptor's source is an adult man with Graves' hyperthyroidism. DNA of the CDR3: TGCAGCGTTGAAGGCGTCGGGGGAGGGGCCAACAACTACGAGCAGTACTTC. It is translated as CSVEGVGGGANNYEQYF.